This note documents a single TCR beta chain sequence. Its antigen is undetermined. Caucasian adults residing in Nashville, Tennessee made up all the donors. The sample originates from a study of shared clonotypes between healthy human individuals. Study observations and caveats: The authors expected sequencing depth to affect clonotype sharing among donors.

The germline CDR1 and CDR2 sequences are LGHNA and YNFKEQ. Between the trimmed V and J ends, which lost 4 bases and 5 bases, there was a span of 23 bases. The CDR3 runs 18 residues. The method was immunoSEQ multiplex PCR; TCRdb's version includes in-frame clones alone and lacks a portion of them. The sample contains hundreds of thousands of clones, about 80% of which appear only once. What was sequenced was memory CD4+ T cells sorted from blood. Specified subset: CD45RA-negative fraction. The source of this sequence is a woman aged 25 to 39 in good health. The chain links TRBV4-2 to TRBJ2-2; D is undetermined. The CDR3 sequence is CASSRMGWNLDVTGELFF. The CDR3 nucleotides are TGTGCCAGCAGCCGAATGGGTTGGAATTTGGATGTAACCGGGGAGCTGTTTTTT.